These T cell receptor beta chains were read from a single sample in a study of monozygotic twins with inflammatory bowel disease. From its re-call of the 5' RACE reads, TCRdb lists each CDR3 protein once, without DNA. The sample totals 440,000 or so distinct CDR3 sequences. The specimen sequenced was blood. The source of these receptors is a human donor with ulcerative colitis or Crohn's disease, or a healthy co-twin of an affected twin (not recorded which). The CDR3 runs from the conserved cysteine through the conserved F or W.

CDR3 protein: CASSPVSSSNSPLHF; J gene: TRBJ1-6; V gene: TRBV4-3
CDR3 protein: CASRGETETQYF; J gene: TRBJ2-5; V gene: TRBV5-1
CDR3 protein: CASSPQKIQGERRSETQYF; J gene: TRBJ2-5; V gene: TRBV18
CDR3 protein: CASTKGPLDTGELFF; J gene: TRBJ2-2; V gene: TRBV2
CDR3 protein: CASSPGASGGGYEQYF; J gene: TRBJ2-7; V gene: TRBV4-2
CDR3 protein: CSARGQGAEKLFF; J gene: TRBJ1-4; V gene: TRBV20-1
CDR3 protein: CASSLHNNQPQHF; J gene: TRBJ1-5; V gene: TRBV7-2
CDR3 protein: CASSQEGQAYEQYF; J gene: TRBJ2-7; V gene: TRBV4-2
CDR3 protein: CATSREPTGPSYNSPLHF; J gene: TRBJ1-6; V gene: TRBV15
CDR3 protein: CASSAGLAVYNEQFF; J gene: TRBJ2-1; V gene: TRBV7-7
CDR3 protein: CASKRQGNTEAFF; J gene: TRBJ1-1; V gene: TRBV6-1
CDR3 protein: CASSETRGWGYEQYF; J gene: TRBJ2-7; V gene: TRBV12-3/TRBV12-4
CDR3 protein: CASSPRGTSGRFSYEQYF; J gene: TRBJ2-7; V gene: TRBV11-1
CDR3 protein: CSATDSANTGELFF; J gene: TRBJ2-2; V gene: TRBV20-1